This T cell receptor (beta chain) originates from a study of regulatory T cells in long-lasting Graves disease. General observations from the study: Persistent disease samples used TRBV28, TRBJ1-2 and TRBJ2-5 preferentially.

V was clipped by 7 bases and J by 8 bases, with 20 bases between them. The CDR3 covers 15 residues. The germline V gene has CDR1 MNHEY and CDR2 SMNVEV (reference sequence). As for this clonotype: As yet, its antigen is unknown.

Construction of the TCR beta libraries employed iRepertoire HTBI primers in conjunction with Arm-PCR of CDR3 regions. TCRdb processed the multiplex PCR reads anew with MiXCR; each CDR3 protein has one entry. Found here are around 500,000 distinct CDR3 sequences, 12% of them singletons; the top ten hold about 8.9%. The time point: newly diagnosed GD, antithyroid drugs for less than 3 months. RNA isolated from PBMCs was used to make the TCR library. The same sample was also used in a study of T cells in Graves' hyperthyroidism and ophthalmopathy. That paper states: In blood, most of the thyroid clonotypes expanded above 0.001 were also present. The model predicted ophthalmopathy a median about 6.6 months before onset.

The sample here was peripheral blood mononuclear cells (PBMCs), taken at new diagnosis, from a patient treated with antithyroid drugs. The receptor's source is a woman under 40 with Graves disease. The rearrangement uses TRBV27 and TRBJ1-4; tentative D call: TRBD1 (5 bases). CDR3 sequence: CASNPSEHRGEKLFF. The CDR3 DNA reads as TGTGCCAGCAATCCCTCAGAGCACCGGGGGGAAAAACTGTTTTTT.